Presented here are 21 T cell receptor beta chains from one specimen sequenced in a study of metastatic and nonmetastatic thyroid tumors. Thyroid surgery was performed in patients who had received no treatment beforehand. TCRdb re-clonotyped the PCR reads through MiXCR. The sample contains some 83,000 clones, approximately 12% of which appear only once. Sequenced: tumor tissue. All receptors derive from a female donor with papillary thyroid cancer or a benign thyroid nodule (not recorded which). Some clones in this sample may be carry-over from other donors' samples.

Details on this clone: This sequence may be a read error, since a much larger clone differs from it by one base. The chain uses TRBV7-2 and TRBJ2-5; no firm D call. V was shortened by 3 bases and J by 5 bases, with 10 bases between the two germline ends. This CDR3 spans 13 amino acids. Germline V CDR1 and CDR2: SGHTA, FQGNSA. The CDR3, as DNA: TGTGCCAGCAGCTTCCTATATGAGGAGACCCAGTACTTC. This sequence encodes CASSFLYEETQYF.

The sample holds a few counts of this clone. A much larger clone is a single base away; this may be a read error. This specimen includes other DNA sequences encoding the same CDR3. V gene TRBV2 combines with J gene TRBJ2-5, with TRBD2 matching 7 bases. The length of the CDR3 is 14 residues. CDR1 is SNHLY and CDR2 is FYNNEI in the germline V gene. CDR3: CASIRREQAETQYF. The CDR3 DNA reads TGCGCCAGCATAAGGCGGGAGCAGGCAGAGACCCAGTACTTC.

This clone was seen many times. The chain links TRBV30 to TRBJ1-6; D may be TRBD1 (5 bases). The CDR3 length is 13 residues. V was cut by 0 bases and J by 7 bases, with 7 bases left in between. CDR1 and CDR2 from the germline V gene are GTSNPN and SVGIG (reference sequence). The CDR3 spells CAWSVEGNSPLHF. DNA of the CDR3: TGTGCCTGGAGTGTAGAGGGGAATTCACCCCTCCACTTT.

This clone occurred many times. The genes are TRBV2 and TRBJ1-1; D unresolved. From germline, CDR1 is SNHLY and CDR2 FYNNEI. The V gene lost 5 bases and the J gene lost 2 bases, with 9 bases spanning the gap. The CDR3 totals 13 residues. The CDR3 loop is CASSSGPNTEAFF. CDR3 nucleotide sequence: TGTGCCAGCAGTTCCGGGCCCAACACTGAAGCTTTCTTT.

Ten or more counts support this clone. V gene TRBV25-1 combines with J gene TRBJ2-7, with D perhaps TRBD1 (6 bases). The CDR3 consists of 13 residues. The ends were cut back, 10 bases at V and 1 base at J, with 14 bases in the middle. CDR1 and CDR2 from the germline V gene are MGHDK and SYGVNS. The CDR3 spells CATGQRASYEQYF. DNA of the CDR3: TGTGCCACCGGACAGCGAGCTTCCTACGAGCAGTACTTC.

There are many counts of this clone. The chain couples TRBV19 to TRBJ1-3; tentative D call: TRBD1 (5 bases). Looked up from germline, CDR1 is LNHDA and CDR2 is SQIVND (reference sequence). The CDR3 is made up of 13 amino acids. The V gene lost 8 bases and the J gene lost 0 bases, with 8 bases spanning the gap. DNA for the CDR3: TGTGCCAGTTGGGACTTCTCTGGAAACACCATATATTTT. It specifies CASWDFSGNTIYF.

This clone occurred many times. The gene calls are TRBV19 and TRBJ2-2, with 11 bases identical to TRBD2. The junction had 12 bases not matched to a gene; V was cut back by 7 bases and J by 8 bases. The CDR3 contains 16 residues. Germline V lookup: CDR1 LNHDA, CDR2 SQIVND (reference sequence). CDR3 DNA sequence: TGTGCCAGTATAGGCTTAACTAGCGGGAGAGTTGGGGAGCTGTTTTTT. Its translation: CASIGLTSGRVGELFF.

This clone was picked up many times. The V call is TRBV27, the J call TRBJ1-2, with 7 bases aligning to TRBD1. V shed 3 bases and J 7 bases; nucleotides not matched to a gene: 11. The CDR3 runs to 15 residues. Germline-derived CDR1 and CDR2 are MNHEY and SMNVEV (reference sequence). In nucleotides, the CDR3 is TGTGCCAGCAGTTTGTTTTCAGGGGGTCAGTCTGGCTACACCTTC. It specifies CASSLFSGGQSGYTF.

Note on this clone: This may come from a read error, since a much larger clone is one base off. The same CDR3 arises from other DNA sequences in this sample as well. This chain connects TRBV7-2 to TRBJ2-5; D is unresolved. This CDR3 region has 16 residues. Looked up from germline, CDR1 is SGHTA and CDR2 is FQGNSA. V was pared by 1 base and J by 3 bases, with 15 bases between. Here the CDR3 reads CASSLVPSGMEETQYF. CDR3 bases: TGTGCCAGCAGCTTAGTGCCTAGTGGAATGGAAGAGACCCAGTACTTC.

This clone was detected many times. This CDR3 is also generated by other DNA sequences in the sample. The V and J genes are TRBV30 and TRBJ2-2; TRBD1 agrees at 8 bases. J gave up 1 base and V 5 bases, and 3 bases lay outside the gene matches. CDR1 is GTSNPN, CDR2 SVGIG, per germline (reference sequence). This CDR3 has 14 amino acids. The CDR3 sequence is CAWRTGLNTGELFF. CDR3 nucleotides: TGTGCCTGGCGGACAGGGCTGAACACCGGGGAGCTGTTTTTT.

For this clone: Compared with germline, one end of the junction differs, possibly owing to a read error. The rearrangement links TRBV11-2 to TRBJ2-1; 7 bases agree with TRBD2. The length of the CDR3 is 13 residues. Germline CDR1 and CDR2: SGHAT and FQNNGV. The CDR3, as DNA: TGTGCCAACAGCTTTTCTAGCGGTAACGAGCAGTTCTTC. Translating it yields CANSFSSGNEQFF.

This clone showed up just a few times. This sequence may be a read error, since a much larger clone differs from it by one base. The V gene is TRBV12-3 or TRBV12-4, the J gene TRBJ2-2, with D uncertain. This CDR3 comprises 16 residues. The CDR3 nucleotides are TGTGGCAGCCGACCTGCGCGGTGGCAGAACACCGGGGAGCTGTTTTTT. It specifies CGSRPARWQNTGELFF.

This clone showed up many times. The chain has TRBV20-1 and TRBJ2-1, with 10 bases identical to TRBD2. The germline gives CDR1 DFQATT, CDR2 SNEGSKA (reference sequence). With 2 bases clipped from V and 9 bases from J, the junction kept 7 bases outside the gene matches. This CDR3 is 14 amino acids long. DNA of the CDR3: TGCAGTGCTAGATTAGCGGGGGGAGAAGTTGAGCAGTTCTTC. Its protein is CSARLAGGEVEQFF.

Notes on this clone: A read error is possible here, since a much larger clone lies one base away. The sample contains more than one DNA sequence encoding this CDR3. The rearrangement joins TRBV27 to TRBJ1-4; perhaps TRBD1 as D (5 bases). The CDR3 runs to 16 residues. Germline loops: CDR1 MNHEY, CDR2 SMNVEV (reference sequence). Trimming removed 1 base at V and 8 bases at J, with 17 bases between. This chain's CDR3 is CASSLLTGGAREKLFF. The CDR3 nucleotides are TGTGCCAGCAGTTTATTAACAGGTGGCGCGAGGGAAAAACTGTTTTTT.

By share, this clone ranks as medium-sized. This chain connects TRBV28 to TRBJ2-1; TRBD2 agrees at 8 bases. The CDR3 length is 15 residues. V trimming: 1 base; J trimming: 4 bases; junction bases outside the gene matches: 3. The germline V gene encodes CDR1 MDHEN and CDR2 SYDVKM. CDR3 sequence: CASSLSAGAYNEQFF. CDR3 DNA: TGTGCCAGCAGTTTATCAGCGGGGGCGTACAATGAGCAGTTCTTC.

This clone has a count of ten or more. The sample contains more than one DNA sequence encoding this CDR3. This chain uses TRBV14 with TRBJ2-3, with 7 nucleotides matching TRBD2. Germline values: CDR1 SGHDN, CDR2 FVKESK. Trimming at V came to 1 base and at J to 5 bases, leaving 0 bases not matched to a gene. The CDR3 consists of 13 residues. CDR3 region: CASSQAGGDTQYF. The CDR3 DNA reads as TGTGCCAGCAGCCAAGCGGGAGGAGATACGCAGTATTTT.

This clone was seen repeatedly, ten times or more. V and J are TRBV2 and TRBJ1-4; a weak D match, TRBD1 (6 bases). Trimming took 4 bases from V and 6 from J, leaving 12 bases between them. The germline gives CDR1 SNHLY, CDR2 FYNNEI. This CDR3 spans 14 amino acids. CDR3 residues: CASSGRPGDEKLFF. CDR3 DNA: TGTGCCAGCAGTGGCCGGCCAGGGGATGAAAAACTGTTTTTT.

The gene calls are TRBV9 and TRBJ1-1; no clear D. CDR1 and CDR2 (germline): SGDLS, YYNGEE. CDR3 length: 15 residues. Trimming took 0 bases from V and 0 from J, leaving 9 bases between them. CDR3: CASSVGWQMNTEAFF. The CDR3 DNA sequence: TGTGCCAGCAGCGTAGGGTGGCAGATGAACACTGAAGCTTTCTTT.

This clone was detected many times. The chain links TRBV29-1 to TRBJ2-3; D unresolved. Germline V gene lookup returns CDR1 SQVTM and CDR2 ANQGSEA. CDR3 length: 13 residues. Trimming removed 4 bases from V and 2 bases from J, with 10 bases in between. CDR3 sequence reads: CSVGGAATDTQYF. The CDR3 coding sequence is TGCAGCGTTGGAGGCGCTGCCACAGATACGCAGTATTTT.

The chain couples TRBV6-4 to TRBJ1-4; D possibly corresponds to TRBD1 (5 bases). The CDR3 spans 17 residues. V was shortened by 1 base and J by 6 bases, with 18 bases between the two germline ends. Germline values: CDR1 MRHNA, CDR2 SNTAGT. The CDR3 sequence is CASSDFAWGGVDEKLFF. The CDR3 nucleotides are TGTGCCAGCAGTGACTTTGCGTGGGGGGGGGTCGATGAAAAACTGTTTTTT.

At least ten counts were recorded for this clone. V usage is TRBV12-3 or TRBV12-4 and J usage is TRBJ2-7; D gene unclear. The CDR3 has 15 amino acids. Trimming removed 3 bases at V and 4 bases at J, with 16 bases between. This chain's CDR3 is CASSLGSLPNYEQYF. The CDR3 DNA is TGTGCCAGCAGTTTGGGTAGCCTTCCTAATTACGAGCAGTACTTC.